The next 14 T cell receptor beta chains were all read from a single sample in a study of shared clonotypes between healthy human individuals. Generated by immunoSEQ multiplex PCR, the TCRdb table keeps only in-frame clones and is missing some. This table holds more than 2,000,000 clones, 90% to 95% found once. The sequencing sample was made of naive CD4+ T cells from PBMCs. Subset in this sample: CD45RA+ positively selected. These receptors were obtained from a man between 18 and 35 years old in good health. Some clones in this sample may be carry-over from other donors' samples.

The J gene is TRBJ1-3, the V gene TRBV19, with a weak D call TRBD1 (6 bases). The V end lost 6 bases, the J end lost 0 bases, and 9 bases lay between the germline ends. Germline-derived CDR1 and CDR2 are LNHDA and SQIVND (reference sequence). The CDR3 loop spans 14 amino acids. In DNA, the CDR3 is TGTGCCAGTAGGGGACAAATCTCTGGAAACACCATATATTTT. Its protein is CASRGQISGNTIYF.

The genes are TRBV28 and TRBJ1-2; D is undetermined. The CDR3 is made up of 14 amino acids. Germline V gene sequence: CDR1 MDHEN, CDR2 SYDVKM. The V and J ends lost 6 bases and 4 bases respectively, with 15 bases between them. The CDR3 reads CASRSARLSYGYTF. The CDR3 nucleotides read TGTGCCAGCAGGTCCGCCAGGCTATCCTATGGCTACACCTTC.

V and J are TRBV4-1 and TRBJ2-3, with a possible D match to TRBD2 (6 bases). Germline CDR1 is MGHRA and CDR2 is YSYEKL. V dropped 4 bases and J dropped 6 bases, with 23 bases sitting between them. This CDR3 region has 17 residues. DNA of the CDR3: TGCGCCAGCAGCCGCACCGGGAGCCCTCTTCCCGCTGATACGCAGTATTTT. It yields the protein CASSRTGSPLPADTQYF.

This clone was detected once. This rearrangement joins TRBV10-3 to TRBJ2-4; D not resolved. Germline V gene lookup returns CDR1 ENHRY and CDR2 SYGVKD. The CDR3 is 15 amino acids. V gave up 0 bases and J gave up 7 bases, with 13 bases separating them. CDR3 sequence: CAISESIGSVNIQYF. CDR3 coding DNA: TGTGCCATCAGTGAGTCGATAGGGTCGGTGAACATTCAGTACTTC.

The chain uses TRBV28 and TRBJ1-4; TRBD1 agrees at 7 bases. Germline V lookup: CDR1 MDHEN, CDR2 SYDVKM. The trim removed 3 bases at V and 5 bases at J, leaving 9 bases unmatched. The CDR3 is 16 amino acids. In nucleotides, the CDR3 is TGTGCCAGCAGTTTCTCAACCGGGACAGCGAATGAAAAACTGTTTTTT. Amino acids: CASSFSTGTANEKLFF.

J is TRBJ2-5 and V is TRBV7-7; 7 bases align to TRBD2. V gave up 1 base and J gave up 4 bases; unmatched junction bases: 3. Germline V gene data show CDR1 as SSHAT and CDR2 as FNYEAQ (reference sequence). The CDR3 sequence is 14 residues long. This CDR3 reads CASSLEGGRETQYF. The CDR3 nucleotides are TGTGCCAGCAGCTTAGAGGGCGGGAGAGAGACCCAGTACTTC.

This chain connects TRBV18 to TRBJ2-5; TRBD1 is a possible D gene (5 bases). The germline CDR1 and CDR2 sequences are KGHSH and LQKENI. The V end was cut by 1 base, the J end by 5 bases, with 14 bases between. The CDR3 runs to 15 residues. The CDR3 reads CASSPRSGLRETQYF. The CDR3 DNA sequence: TGTGCCAGCTCACCACGGTCAGGGCTTAGGGAGACCCAGTACTTC. Supplemented by reference TRBV18 and TRBJ2-5, the full variable domain reads NAGVMQNPRHLVRRRGQEARLRCSPMKGHSHVYWYRQLPEEGLKFMVYLQKENIIDESGMPKERFSAEFPKEGPSILRIQQVVRGDSAAYFCASSPRSGLRETQYFGPGTRLLVL.

The chain recombines TRBV28 with TRBJ2-3, with a possible D match to TRBD2 (6 bases). Trimming left V 7 bases short and J 2 bases short, with 16 bases between. This CDR3 comprises 15 residues. CDR1 and CDR2 (germline): MDHEN, SYDVKM. The CDR3 DNA sequence: TGTGCCAGCACCGGGGGTCCCTCTTACACAGATACGCAGTATTTT. Translated, it gives CASTGGPSYTDTQYF.

This chain connects TRBV2 to TRBJ1-2; D call uncertain. This CDR3 contains 13 residues. In germline, CDR1 is SNHLY, CDR2 FYNNEI. Trimming took 6 bases from V and 7 from J, leaving 15 bases between them. The DNA for the CDR3 is TGTGCCAGCAGCGCCGACACGAAACTTGGCTACACCTTC. This codes for CASSADTKLGYTF.

This chain connects TRBV2 to TRBJ2-1; D not resolved. V lost 7 bases, J lost 9 bases, and 7 bases lay in between. The germline V gene encodes CDR1 SNHLY and CDR2 FYNNEI. This CDR3 has 10 residues. CDR3 sequence: CASTRGEQFF. Here the CDR3 DNA reads TGTGCCAGCACTAGAGGTGAGCAGTTCTTC.

The chain recombines TRBV29-1 with TRBJ2-1; D possibly corresponds to TRBD2 (6 bases). Trimming took off 5 bases at V and 0 bases at J, with 17 bases between the two ends. This CDR3 is 16 amino acids long. Germline V gene data show CDR1 as SQVTM and CDR2 as ANQGSEA. Here the CDR3 reads CSVRTLAWSSYNEQFF. The CDR3 DNA reads TGCAGCGTTCGGACCCTAGCGTGGAGCTCCTACAATGAGCAGTTCTTC.

This rearrangement joins TRBV27 to TRBJ2-3; D is undetermined. The CDR3 contains 14 residues. Looked up from germline, CDR1 is MNHEY and CDR2 is SMNVEV (reference sequence). Trimming stripped 3 bases from V and 6 bases from J, with 13 bases between. The CDR3 loop reads CASSFSGPRDTQYF. The DNA for the CDR3 is TGTGCCAGCAGTTTCAGTGGTCCGAGGGATACGCAGTATTTT.

CDR3 DNA: TGCGCCAGCAGCTTTCGATCCGCGGGAGATACGCAGTATTTT. This encodes CASSFRSAGDTQYF. The J gene is TRBJ2-3, the V gene TRBV5-1; tentatively, D is TRBD2 (5 bases). The CDR3 covers 14 residues. In germline, CDR1 is SGHRS, CDR2 YFSETQ. With 2 bases removed from V and 5 bases from J, the gap between germline ends came to 12 bases.

The chain carries TRBV11-2 and TRBJ2-2; no definite D call. The V gene's germline CDR1 is SGHAT and CDR2 FQNNGV. The V end lost 5 bases, the J end lost 2 bases, and 12 bases lay between the germline ends. This CDR3 spans 15 amino acids. CDR3 sequence: CASSRLTQNTGELFF. The CDR3, as DNA: TGTGCCAGCAGCCGACTTACCCAAAACACCGGGGAGCTGTTTTTT. Full variable domain (remainder filled in from reference TRBV11-2 and TRBJ2-2): EAGVAQSPRYKIIEKRQSVAFWCNPISGHATLYWYQQILGQGPKLLIQFQNNGVVDDSQLPKDRFSAERLKGVDSTLKIQPAKLEDSAVYLCASSRLTQNTGELFFGEGSRLTVL.